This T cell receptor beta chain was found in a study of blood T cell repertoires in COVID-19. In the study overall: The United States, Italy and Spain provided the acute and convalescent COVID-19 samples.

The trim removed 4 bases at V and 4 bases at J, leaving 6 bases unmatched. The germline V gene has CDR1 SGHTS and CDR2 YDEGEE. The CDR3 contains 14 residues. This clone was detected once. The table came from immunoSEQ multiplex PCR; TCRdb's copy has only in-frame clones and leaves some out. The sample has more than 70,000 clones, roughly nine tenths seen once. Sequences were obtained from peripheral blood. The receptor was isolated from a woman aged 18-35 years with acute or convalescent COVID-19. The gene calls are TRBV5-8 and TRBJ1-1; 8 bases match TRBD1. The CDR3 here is CASSKTGGGTEAFF. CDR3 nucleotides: TGTGCCAGCAGCAAAACAGGGGGAGGCACTGAAGCTTTCTTT. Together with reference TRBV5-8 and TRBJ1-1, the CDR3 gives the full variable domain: EAGVTQSPTHLIKTRGQQATLRCSPISGHTSVYWYQQALGLGLQFLLWYDEGEERNRGNFPPRFSGRQFPNYSSELNVNALELEDSALYLCASSKTGGGTEAFFGQGTRLTVV.